Included here is one T cell receptor beta chain sequence, with context. As for treatment: preoperative locoregional IRX-2 cytokine immunotherapy. Samples came from a phase Ib trial of preoperative locoregional IRX-2 cytokine immunotherapy. The V gene lost 1 base and the J gene lost 5 bases, with 14 bases spanning the gap. The CDR3 covers 15 residues. CDR1 is SGHTA, CDR2 FQGNSA, per germline. The data stem from a study of preoperative IRX-2 immunotherapy in early breast cancer. Generated by immunoSEQ multiplex PCR, the TCRdb table keeps only in-frame clones and is missing some. The data show approximately 13,000 clones, roughly 90% seen once.

This specimen was taken from a patient treated with IRX-2 immunotherapy. The gene calls are TRBV7-2 and TRBJ1-1; TRBD1 is a possible D gene (6 bases). The sequence came from a human donor with breast cancer. In DNA form, the CDR3 reads TGTGCCAGCAGCTTAGGATCCGCAGGGGAAACTGAAGCTTTCTTT. As protein: CASSLGSAGETEAFF.